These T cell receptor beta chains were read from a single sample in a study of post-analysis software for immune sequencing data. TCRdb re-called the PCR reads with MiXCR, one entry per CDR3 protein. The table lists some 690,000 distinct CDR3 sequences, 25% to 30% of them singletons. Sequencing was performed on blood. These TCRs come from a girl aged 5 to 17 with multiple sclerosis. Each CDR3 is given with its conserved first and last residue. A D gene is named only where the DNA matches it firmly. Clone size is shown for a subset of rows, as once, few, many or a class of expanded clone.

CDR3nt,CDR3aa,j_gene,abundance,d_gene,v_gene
TGTGCCAGCTCTGGGTCCGGGACTAGCGGTTTTGGACAGCAGTACTTC,CASSGSGTSGFGQQYF,TRBJ2-5,once,TRBD2,TRBV12-3/TRBV12-4
TGTGCCAGCAGACTCGAGCGGGCCTTATCCTACAATGAGCAGTACTTC,CASRLERALSYNEQYF,TRBJ2-7,few,.,TRBV12-3/TRBV12-4
TGTGCCAGCAGCGTAGAAGGGCTAGCGGGAGGAGAGACCCAGTTCTTC,CASSVEGLAGGETQFF,TRBJ2-1,.,TRBD2,TRBV9
TGCGCCAACAGCTTGTTGGGCAGGGGGCGCTGGGATGAGCAGTTCTTC,CANSLLGRGRWDEQFF,TRBJ2-1,.,TRBD1,TRBV5-1
TGCGCCAGCAGCCCGGACCTCTCCTACAATGAGCAGTTCTTC,CASSPDLSYNEQFF,TRBJ2-1,few,.,TRBV5-1
TGTGCCAGCAGCGCCCCGGGAGGGGAGACCCAGTACTTC,CASSAPGGETQYF,TRBJ2-5,many,TRBD2,TRBV3-1
TGTGCCATAAAACTAGCGGGAGTCGATGAGCAGTTCTTC,CAIKLAGVDEQFF,TRBJ2-1,.,TRBD2,TRBV10-3
TGTGCCAGCAGACGGGGACAGGGTGAAGCTTTCTTT,CASRRGQGEAFF,TRBJ1-1,.,TRBD1,TRBV7-9
TGCGCCAGCAGCTTACAGGGGGCGATTTACAATGAGCAGTTCTTC,CASSLQGAIYNEQFF,TRBJ2-1,few,TRBD1,TRBV5-1
TGCAGCGGACGAAACCTTTTAGACAGGGGGCTCTACAATGAGCAGTTCTTC,CSGRNLLDRGLYNEQFF,TRBJ2-1,many,TRBD1,TRBV29-1
TGTGCCAGCAGCCGGAGAGCTGGGAAAGAGACCCAGTACTTC,CASSRRAGKETQYF,TRBJ2-5,few,.,TRBV3-1
TGTGCCAGCAGCTTACCGGCTACGAAGGAGACCCAGTACTTC,CASSLPATKETQYF,TRBJ2-5,few,.,TRBV7-2
TGCGCCAGCAGCCAAGGCCTAGCGGGAACCACAGATACGCAGTATTTT,CASSQGLAGTTDTQYF,TRBJ2-3,few,TRBD2,TRBV4-3
TGTGCCAGCAGCTTCGGGAGTGGGTACGAGCAGTACTTC,CASSFGSGYEQYF,TRBJ2-7,few,.,TRBV3-1
TGTGCCAGCAGCATGCTAGCGGGGGGGGGCGGTGAGCAGTTCTTC,CASSMLAGGGGEQFF,TRBJ2-1,.,TRBD2,TRBV7-8